This entry concerns a single T cell receptor beta chain. What it binds is unknown. A much larger clone lies a single base off, so this may be a read error. Breast cancer patients provided tissue from their axillary draining lymph nodes. This sample stems from a study of breast tumors, draining lymph nodes, adjacent tissues. Study-wide points: Compared with lymph nodes, tumors were less diverse; compared with nontumor tissue, more. The data were judged consistent with most tumor T cells coming from lymph node and expanding in tumor. Luminal-like breast cancer showed significantly greater tumor-nontumor repertoire similarity than basal-like breast cancer did. Data only fit, rather than demonstrated, lymph node origin of most tumor T cells.

TCRdb independently ran MiXCR on the multiplex PCR reads; one entry per CDR3 protein. The sample lists about 180,000 distinct CDR3 sequences; 33% were seen once. This clonotype was obtained from a female donor with breast cancer. Some clones in this sample may be carry-over from other donors' samples. Sequencing was carried out using axillary lymph node tissue.

Here the CDR3 reads CASSETWEAQATQYF. The CDR3 DNA sequence: TGTGCCAGCAGCGAAACTTGGGAGGCTCAAGCGACCCAGTACTTC. The rearrangement joins TRBV16 to TRBJ2-5; D is perhaps TRBD2 (6 bases). Germline CDR1 reads KGHSY; CDR2 reads FQNENV. This CDR3 has 15 residues.